This T cell receptor beta chain is from a study of PD-1 blockade in mismatch repair-deficient tumors. V was shortened by 5 bases and J by 4 bases, with 16 bases between the two germline ends. Germline V gives CDR1 LNHDA, CDR2 SQIVND (reference sequence). The CDR3 extends over 15 amino acids. This table comes from immunoSEQ multiplex PCR, and its TCRdb copy is limited to in-frame clones, with some not included. The sample lists 100,000 or so clones; 82% were seen once. Study-wide findings and caveats: After pembrolizumab, tumor-resident clones rose rapidly, then generally contracted before radiologic responses.

As for this clone: Its specificity is unknown.

The chain combines TRBV19 with TRBJ2-3; D is perhaps TRBD2 (5 bases). The receptor was isolated from an adult with mismatch repair-deficient cancer. The sequenced sample was peripheral blood, obtained 35 to 37 weeks after starting pembrolizumab. CDR3 coding DNA: TGTGCCAGTAGTCCTGGCGGGCTGCGGGCAGATACGCAGTATTTT. Translation: CASSPGGLRADTQYF.